These T cell receptor beta chains were read from a single sample in a study of T cell responses to AZD1222 COVID-19 vaccine. This table comes from immunoSEQ multiplex PCR, and its TCRdb copy is limited to in-frame clones, with some not included. The table has approximately 120,000 clones, roughly 86% seen once. The sample in question was peripheral blood, obtained 28 days after the second AZD1222 dose. These receptors all come from an adult who received the AZD1222 COVID-19 vaccine. The CDR3 runs from the conserved cysteine through the conserved F or W. The order of the fields is clone size, J gene, V gene, D gene, CDR3 DNA, CDR3 protein. D genes are given only for firm matches. Not every row has a clone size; where given, it reads once, few, many or a size class.

size: NA
J: TRBJ2-7
V: TRBV5-1
D: NA
DNA: TGCGCCAGCAGCTTGGCCGTCGGGGGCTACGAGCAGTACTTC
CDR3: CASSLAVGGYEQYF

size: NA
J: TRBJ2-7
V: TRBV6-5
D: NA
DNA: TGTGCCAGCAGCACAAGGGGGAGGCCCTCCGAGCAGTACTTC
CDR3: CASSTRGRPSEQYF

size: NA
J: TRBJ2-7
V: TRBV6-5
D: NA
DNA: TGTGCCAGCAGTTACTCGACTCCCTACGAGCAGTACTTC
CDR3: CASSYSTPYEQYF

size: NA
J: TRBJ2-7
V: TRBV11-1
D: NA
DNA: TGTGCCAGCAGCCACGGTGGTGTGGGTCGAACCTACGAGCAGTACTTC
CDR3: CASSHGGVGRTYEQYF

size: NA
J: TRBJ1-3
V: TRBV18
D: NA
DNA: TGTGCCAGCTCACCCCCTTTACCTCGACAGGCCTCTGGAAACACCATATATTTT
CDR3: CASSPPLPRQASGNTIYF

size: few
J: TRBJ1-1
V: TRBV7-6
D: TRBD1
DNA: TGTGCCAGCAGCTTATCCACTACAGGGGCCCTGGGGACTGAAGCTTTCTTT
CDR3: CASSLSTTGALGTEAFF

size: many
J: TRBJ1-6
V: TRBV15
D: NA
DNA: TGTGCCACCAGCAGAGAGACGGGGAAGGGGTATTCACCCCTCCACTTT
CDR3: CATSRETGKGYSPLHF

size: NA
J: TRBJ2-3
V: TRBV14
D: TRBD2
DNA: TGTGCCAGCAGCCAAGAGATGCGGGGGGACACAGATACGCAGTATTTT
CDR3: CASSQEMRGDTDTQYF

size: NA
J: TRBJ2-6
V: TRBV5-6
D: NA
DNA: TGTGCCAGCAGCTCACATCACTCTGGGGCCAACGTCCTGACTTTC
CDR3: CASSSHHSGANVLTF

size: NA
J: TRBJ2-1
V: TRBV11-3
D: TRBD1
DNA: TGTGCCAGCAGCCCCCGCCCAGGGGGCAATGAGCAGTTCTTC
CDR3: CASSPRPGGNEQFF

size: NA
J: TRBJ1-2
V: TRBV10-3
D: NA
DNA: TGTGCCATCAGTGAGTCGACGGGGGGCGGCGGCTACACCTTC
CDR3: CAISESTGGGGYTF

size: NA
J: TRBJ1-1
V: TRBV18
D: NA
DNA: TGTGCCAGCTCACCACAGGGAGCGAACACTGAAGCTTTCTTT
CDR3: CASSPQGANTEAFF

size: NA
J: TRBJ1-1
V: TRBV6-5
D: NA
DNA: TGTGCCAGCAGCCCATCTGAGTGGGGCACTGAAGCTTTCTTT
CDR3: CASSPSEWGTEAFF

size: NA
J: TRBJ2-1
V: TRBV6-1
D: NA
DNA: TGTGCCAGCAGTGACACATGGTGGACCGACTCCTACAATGAGCAGTTCTTC
CDR3: CASSDTWWTDSYNEQFF

size: NA
J: TRBJ2-7
V: TRBV3-1/TRBV3-2
D: TRBD2
DNA: TGTGCCAGCAGTCATAGCGGGAGTTCCTCCCCGCAGTACTTC
CDR3: CASSHSGSSSPQYF

size: NA
J: TRBJ1-1
V: TRBV12-3/TRBV12-4
D: NA
DNA: TGTGCCAGCAGTCCTTCGCGGGACACTGAAGCTTTCTTT
CDR3: CASSPSRDTEAFF

size: NA
J: TRBJ2-7
V: TRBV30
D: NA
DNA: TGTGCCTGGAGTGTATCGCTCTCCTACGAGCAGTACTTC
CDR3: CAWSVSLSYEQYF

size: NA
J: TRBJ2-1
V: TRBV30
D: NA
DNA: TGTGCCTCCCCGAATAGACGAGGGATCAAGGAGCAGTTCTTC
CDR3: CASPNRRGIKEQFF

size: NA
J: TRBJ2-7
V: TRBV10-3
D: NA
DNA: TGTGCCATCAGTGAGTCGGGGACGGTCGCCTACGAGCAGTACTTC
CDR3: CAISESGTVAYEQYF

size: NA
J: TRBJ2-2
V: TRBV5-8
D: NA
DNA: TGTGCCAGCACCATGAGGGCCGGCAGGCGGGGCGGGGAGCTGTTTTTT
CDR3: CASTMRAGRRGGELFF

size: NA
J: TRBJ2-3
V: TRBV7-8
D: TRBD2
DNA: TGTGCCAGCAGCTTAAGGCTAGCGGGAACAGATACGCAGTATTTT
CDR3: CASSLRLAGTDTQYF

size: NA
J: TRBJ2-3
V: TRBV5-4
D: NA
DNA: TGTGCCAGCAGCTCGGGGTCGGAGTTTAGTAGCACAGATACGCAGTATTTT
CDR3: CASSSGSEFSSTDTQYF

size: NA
J: TRBJ1-5
V: TRBV16
D: NA
DNA: TGTGCCAGCAGCCAATCGAGTCAGGGTCTAGCAAGCAATCAGCCCCAGCATTTT
CDR3: CASSQSSQGLASNQPQHF

size: NA
J: TRBJ1-1
V: TRBV7-9
D: NA
DNA: TGTGCCAGCAGCTTAGCCGGCGGGAACACTGAAGCTTTCTTT
CDR3: CASSLAGGNTEAFF

size: few
J: TRBJ1-5
V: TRBV27
D: NA
DNA: TGTGCCAGCACCCCGGGGGCTTCGGGCAATCAGCCCCAGCATTTT
CDR3: CASTPGASGNQPQHF

size: NA
J: TRBJ1-1
V: TRBV19
D: TRBD1
DNA: TGTGCCAGTAGACGCAAGGGACAGGTCGACACTGAAGCTTTCTTT
CDR3: CASRRKGQVDTEAFF

size: NA
J: TRBJ1-6
V: TRBV12-3/TRBV12-4
D: NA
DNA: TGTGCCAGCACCTCGAGGTGGGATTCACCCCTCCACTTT
CDR3: CASTSRWDSPLHF